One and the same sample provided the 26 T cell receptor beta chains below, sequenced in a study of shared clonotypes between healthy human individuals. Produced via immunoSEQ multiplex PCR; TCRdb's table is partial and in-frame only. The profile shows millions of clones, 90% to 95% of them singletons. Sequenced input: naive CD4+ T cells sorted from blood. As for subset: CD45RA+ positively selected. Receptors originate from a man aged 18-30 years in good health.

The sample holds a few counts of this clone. The chain's CDR3 is CASSLLRASGYTF. The CDR3 DNA follows: TGTGCCAGCAGCCTATTGAGAGCGAGCGGCTACACCTTC. The chain recombines TRBV28 with TRBJ1-2; D unresolved. Trimming removed 6 bases from V and 8 bases from J, with 16 bases in between. Germline CDR1 is MDHEN and CDR2 is SYDVKM. This CDR3 is built from 13 residues.

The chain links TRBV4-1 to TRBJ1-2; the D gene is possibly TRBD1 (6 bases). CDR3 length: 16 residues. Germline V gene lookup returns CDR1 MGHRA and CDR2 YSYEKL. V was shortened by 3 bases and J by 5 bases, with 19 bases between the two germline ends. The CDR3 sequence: CASSQGNTLGGYGYTF. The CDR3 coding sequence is TGCGCCAGCAGCCAGGGAAACACTTTAGGGGGGTATGGCTACACCTTC.

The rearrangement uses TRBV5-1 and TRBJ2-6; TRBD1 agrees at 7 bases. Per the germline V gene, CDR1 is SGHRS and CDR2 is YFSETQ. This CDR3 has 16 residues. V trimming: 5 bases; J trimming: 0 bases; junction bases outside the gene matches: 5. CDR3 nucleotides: TGCGCCAGCAGGGGGGACAGCCGCTCTGGGGCCAACGTCCTGACTTTC. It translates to CASRGDSRSGANVLTF.

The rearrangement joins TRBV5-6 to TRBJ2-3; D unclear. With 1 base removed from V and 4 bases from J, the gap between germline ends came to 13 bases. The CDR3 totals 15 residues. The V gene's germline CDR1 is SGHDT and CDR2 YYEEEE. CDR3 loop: CASSLYQSGPDTQYF. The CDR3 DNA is TGTGCCAGCAGCTTGTACCAGTCAGGCCCAGATACGCAGTATTTT.

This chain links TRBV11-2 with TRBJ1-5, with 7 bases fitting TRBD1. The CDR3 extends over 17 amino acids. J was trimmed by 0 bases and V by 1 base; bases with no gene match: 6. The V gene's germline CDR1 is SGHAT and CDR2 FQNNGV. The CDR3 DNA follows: TGTGCCAGCAGCTTAGGGCTAGGGGGCCCTAGCAATCAGCCCCAGCATTTT. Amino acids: CASSLGLGGPSNQPQHF.

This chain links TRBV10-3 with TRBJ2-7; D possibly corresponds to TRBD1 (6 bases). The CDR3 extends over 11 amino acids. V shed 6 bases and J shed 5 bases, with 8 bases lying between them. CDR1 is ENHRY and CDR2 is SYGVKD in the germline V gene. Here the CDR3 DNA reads TGTGCCATCAGCTACAGGGACGAGCAGTACTTC. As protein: CAISYRDEQYF.

CDR3 sequence (DNA): TGTGCTACCAGGCGGACTAGCGGGAGGGCAGATACGCAGTATTTT. Translating it yields CATRRTSGRADTQYF. This chain uses TRBV12-5 with TRBJ2-3; 15 nucleotides line up with TRBD2. The CDR3 covers 15 residues. Losses at the gene ends were 10 bases for V and 4 bases for J; bases not matched to a gene: 6. Germline CDR1 and CDR2: LGHNT and FRNRAP.

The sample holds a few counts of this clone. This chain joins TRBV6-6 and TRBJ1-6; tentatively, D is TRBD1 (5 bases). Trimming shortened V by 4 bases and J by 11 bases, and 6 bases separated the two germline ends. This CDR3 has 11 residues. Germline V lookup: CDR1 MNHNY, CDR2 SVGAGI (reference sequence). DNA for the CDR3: TGTGCCAGCAGTTGGGGCCCACCCCTCCACTTT. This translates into CASSWGPPLHF.

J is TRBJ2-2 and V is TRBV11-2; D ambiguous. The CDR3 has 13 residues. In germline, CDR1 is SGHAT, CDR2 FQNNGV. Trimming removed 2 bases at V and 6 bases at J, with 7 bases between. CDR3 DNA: TGTGCCAGCAGCTTACTATCCCCCGGGGAGCTGTTTTTT. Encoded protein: CASSLLSPGELFF.

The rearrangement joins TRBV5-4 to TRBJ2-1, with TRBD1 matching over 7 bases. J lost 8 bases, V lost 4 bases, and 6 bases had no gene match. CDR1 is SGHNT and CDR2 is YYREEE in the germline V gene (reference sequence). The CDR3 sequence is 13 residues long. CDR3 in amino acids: CASSTRQGHEQFF. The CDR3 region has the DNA TGTGCCAGCAGCACTCGACAGGGCCATGAGCAGTTCTTC.

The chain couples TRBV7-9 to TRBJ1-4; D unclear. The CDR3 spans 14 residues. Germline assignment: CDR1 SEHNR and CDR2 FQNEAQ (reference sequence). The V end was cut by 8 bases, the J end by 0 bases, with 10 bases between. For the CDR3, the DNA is TGTGCCAGCGCCCTGACTGCAACTAATGAAAAACTGTTTTTT. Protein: CASALTATNEKLFF.

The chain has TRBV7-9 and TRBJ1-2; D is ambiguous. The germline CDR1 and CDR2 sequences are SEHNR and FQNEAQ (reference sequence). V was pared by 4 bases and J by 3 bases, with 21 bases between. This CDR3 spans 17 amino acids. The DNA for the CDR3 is TGTGCCAGCAGCTCCACTGCTGGTTATGGGCTTGACTATGGCTACACCTTC. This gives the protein CASSSTAGYGLDYGYTF.

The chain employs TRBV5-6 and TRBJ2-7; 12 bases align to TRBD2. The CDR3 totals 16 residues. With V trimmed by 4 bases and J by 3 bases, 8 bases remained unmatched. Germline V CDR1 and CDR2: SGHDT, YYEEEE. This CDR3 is CASSPRTSGNRYEQYF. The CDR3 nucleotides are TGTGCCAGCAGCCCCAGGACTAGCGGGAACCGCTACGAGCAGTACTTC. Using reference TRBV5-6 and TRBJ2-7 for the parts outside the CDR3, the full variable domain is DAGVTQSPTHLIKTRGQQVTLRCSPKSGHDTVSWYQQALGQGPQFIFQYYEEEERQRGNFPDRFSGHQFPNYSSELNVNALLLGDSALYLCASSPRTSGNRYEQYFGPGTRLTVT.

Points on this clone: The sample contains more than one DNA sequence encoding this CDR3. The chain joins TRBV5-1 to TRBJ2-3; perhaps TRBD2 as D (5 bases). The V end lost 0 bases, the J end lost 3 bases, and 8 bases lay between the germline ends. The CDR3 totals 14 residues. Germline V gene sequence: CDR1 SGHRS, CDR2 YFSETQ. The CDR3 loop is CASSLALATDTQYF. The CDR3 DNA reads TGCGCCAGCAGCTTGGCTCTAGCAACAGATACGCAGTATTTT.

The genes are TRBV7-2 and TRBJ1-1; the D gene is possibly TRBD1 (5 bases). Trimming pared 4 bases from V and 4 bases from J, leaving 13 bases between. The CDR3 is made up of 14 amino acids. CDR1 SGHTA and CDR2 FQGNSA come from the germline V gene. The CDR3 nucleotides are TGTGCCAGCAGCTCGCCCCCAGGGACCACTGAAGCTTTCTTT. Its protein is CASSSPPGTTEAFF. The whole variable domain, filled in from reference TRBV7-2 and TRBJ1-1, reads GAGVSQSPSNKVTEKGKDVELRCDPISGHTALYWYRQSLGQGLEFLIYFQGNSAPDKSGLPSDRFSAERTGGSVSTLTIQRTQQEDSAVYLCASSSPPGTTEAFFGQGTRLTVV.

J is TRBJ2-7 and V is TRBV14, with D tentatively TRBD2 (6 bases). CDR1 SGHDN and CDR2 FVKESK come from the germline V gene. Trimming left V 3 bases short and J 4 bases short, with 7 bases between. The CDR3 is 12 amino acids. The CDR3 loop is CASSQTRYEQYF. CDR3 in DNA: TGTGCCAGCAGCCAGACTAGGTACGAGCAGTACTTC.

The chain's CDR3 is CSGGDSPMNTEAFF. The CDR3 DNA follows: TGCAGCGGGGGGGACAGTCCCATGAACACTGAAGCTTTCTTT. The chain employs TRBV29-1 and TRBJ1-1; TRBD1 matches 7 bases. The V gene's germline CDR1 is SQVTM and CDR2 ANQGSEA. This CDR3 spans 14 amino acids. Trimming cost V 7 bases and J 0 bases; bases outside gene matches: 8. Variable domain in full (rest from reference TRBV29-1 and TRBJ1-1): SAVISQKPSRDICQRGTSLTIQCQVDSQVTMMFWYRQQPGQSLTLIATANQGSEATYESGFVIDKFPISRPNLTFSTLTVSNMSPEDSSIYLCSGGDSPMNTEAFFGQGTRLTVV.

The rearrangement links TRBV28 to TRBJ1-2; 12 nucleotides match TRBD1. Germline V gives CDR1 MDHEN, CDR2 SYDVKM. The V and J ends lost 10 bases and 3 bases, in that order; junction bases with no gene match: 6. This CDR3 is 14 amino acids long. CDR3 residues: CAIKGQGADYGYTF. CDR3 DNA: TGTGCCATCAAGGGACAGGGGGCCGACTATGGCTACACCTTC.

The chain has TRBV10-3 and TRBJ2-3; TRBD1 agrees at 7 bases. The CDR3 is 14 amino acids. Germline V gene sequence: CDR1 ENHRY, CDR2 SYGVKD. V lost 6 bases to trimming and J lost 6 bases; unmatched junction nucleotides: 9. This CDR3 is CAIRVTGIGDTQYF. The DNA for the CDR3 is TGTGCCATCAGGGTGACAGGGATTGGGGATACGCAGTATTTT.

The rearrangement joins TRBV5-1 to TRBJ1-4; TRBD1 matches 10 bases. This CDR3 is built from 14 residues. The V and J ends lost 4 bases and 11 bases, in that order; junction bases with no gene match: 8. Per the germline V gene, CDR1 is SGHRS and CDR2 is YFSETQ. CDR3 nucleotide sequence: TGCGCCAGCAGCGACAGGGGGCCGGAGGGGAAACTGTTTTTT. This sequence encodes CASSDRGPEGKLFF.

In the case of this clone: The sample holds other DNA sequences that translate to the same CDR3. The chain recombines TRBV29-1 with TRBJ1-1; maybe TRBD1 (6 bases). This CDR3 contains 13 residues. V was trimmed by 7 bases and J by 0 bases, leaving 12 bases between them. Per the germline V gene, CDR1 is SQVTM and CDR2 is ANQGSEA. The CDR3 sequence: CSAGGRMNTEAFF. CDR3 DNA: TGCAGCGCTGGGGGCCGTATGAACACTGAAGCTTTCTTT.

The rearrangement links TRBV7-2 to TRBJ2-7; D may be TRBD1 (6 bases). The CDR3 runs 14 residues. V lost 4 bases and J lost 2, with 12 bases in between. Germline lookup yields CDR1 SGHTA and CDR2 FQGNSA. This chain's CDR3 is CASSSYRQAYEQYF. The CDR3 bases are TGTGCCAGCAGCTCATATCGACAGGCCTACGAGCAGTACTTC.

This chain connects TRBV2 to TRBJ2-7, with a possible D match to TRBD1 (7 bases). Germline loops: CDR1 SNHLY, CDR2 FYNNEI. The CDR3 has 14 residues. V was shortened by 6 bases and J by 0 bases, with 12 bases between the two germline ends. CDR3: CASREGTVSYEQYF. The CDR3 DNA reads TGTGCCAGCAGGGAGGGGACAGTCTCCTACGAGCAGTACTTC.

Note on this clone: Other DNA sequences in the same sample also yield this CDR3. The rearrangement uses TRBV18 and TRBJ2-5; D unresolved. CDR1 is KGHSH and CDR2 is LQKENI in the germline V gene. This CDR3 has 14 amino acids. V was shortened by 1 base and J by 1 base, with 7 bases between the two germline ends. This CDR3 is CASSPLGSQETQYF. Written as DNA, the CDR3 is TGTGCCAGCTCACCACTAGGCTCCCAAGAGACCCAGTACTTC.

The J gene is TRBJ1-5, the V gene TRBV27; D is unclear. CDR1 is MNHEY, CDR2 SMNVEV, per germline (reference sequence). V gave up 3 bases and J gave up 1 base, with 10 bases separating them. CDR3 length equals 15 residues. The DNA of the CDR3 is TGTGCCAGCAGTTTTAGCCGAGGGAGCAATCAGCCCCAGCATTTT. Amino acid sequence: CASSFSRGSNQPQHF.

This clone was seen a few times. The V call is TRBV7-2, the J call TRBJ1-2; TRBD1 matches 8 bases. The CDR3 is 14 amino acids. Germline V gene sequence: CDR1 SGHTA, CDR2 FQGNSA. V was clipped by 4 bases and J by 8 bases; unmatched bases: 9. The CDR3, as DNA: TGTGCCAGCAGCTCTACTACAGGGGGAACAGGCTACACCTTC. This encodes CASSSTTGGTGYTF.